This T cell receptor beta chain was captured in a study of T cell changes during pregnancy in multiple sclerosis (dated by TCRdb to about 2019). Describing the broader study: The study examined how the T cell repertoire changed over the course of pregnancy in women with multiple sclerosis.

Preparation of the library involved the immunoSEQ multiplex PCR assay. TCRdb mirrors the immuneACCESS table, restricted to in-frame sequences. Some clones are absent from its copies; in checked studies, under half trace to an unresolved V gene, and the reason for the others is unknown. Present in this sample are roughly 79,000 clones, about 90% of which were seen just once. In total, the top ten clones hold 0.4% to 0.45% of the sample. To note about this clone: Its antigen remains undetermined. The record has no base qualities; no much larger clone is one base away.

This TCR derives from a female donor with multiple sclerosis, enrolled in a pregnancy study. The sequencing here drew on CD4+ T cells from peripheral blood mononuclear cells, taken before pregnancy.

The CDR3 loop reads CASSPQGLRNTIYF. The bases read TGTGCCAGCAGCCCACAGGGGCTTAGAAACACCATATATTTT. This chain joins TRBV27 to TRBJ1-3, and TRBD1 matches 7 of the central bases. V is pruned by 6 bases and J by 5 bases, leaving 7 bases of the junction without a gene match. CDR1 MNHEY and CDR2 SMNVEV were looked up in the germline V gene (reference sequence). There are 14 amino acids in the CDR3, from cysteine to phenylalanine inclusive. Only the CDR3 DNA stays, 42 bases, in frame from base 1.